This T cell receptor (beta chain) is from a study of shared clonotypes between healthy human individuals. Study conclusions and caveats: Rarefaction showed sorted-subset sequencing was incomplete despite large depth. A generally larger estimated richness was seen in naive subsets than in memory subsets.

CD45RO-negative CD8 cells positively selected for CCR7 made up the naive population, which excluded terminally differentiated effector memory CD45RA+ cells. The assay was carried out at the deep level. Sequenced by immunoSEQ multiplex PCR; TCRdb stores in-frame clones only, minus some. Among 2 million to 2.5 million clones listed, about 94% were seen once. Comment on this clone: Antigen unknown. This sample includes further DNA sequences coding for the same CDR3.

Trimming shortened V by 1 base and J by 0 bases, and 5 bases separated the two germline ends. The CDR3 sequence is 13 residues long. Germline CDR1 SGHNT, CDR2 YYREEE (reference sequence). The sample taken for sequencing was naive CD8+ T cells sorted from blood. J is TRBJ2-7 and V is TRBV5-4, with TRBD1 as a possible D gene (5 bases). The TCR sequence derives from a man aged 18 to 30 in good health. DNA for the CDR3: TGTGCCAGCAGCTTGAGGGGCTCCTACGAGCAGTACTTC. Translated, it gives CASSLRGSYEQYF. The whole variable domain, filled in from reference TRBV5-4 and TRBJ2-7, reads ETGVTQSPTHLIKTRGQQVTLRCSSQSGHNTVSWYQQALGQGPQFIFQYYREEENGRGNFPPRFSGLQFPNYSSELNVNALELDDSALYLCASSLRGSYEQYFGPGTRLTVT.